These T cell receptor beta chains were read from a single sample in a study of T-cell reconstitution after alpha-beta-depleted transplantation in children. TCRdb re-called the PCR reads with MiXCR, one entry per CDR3 protein. The table lists around 200,000 distinct CDR3 sequences, over 15% of them singletons. Here the sequenced sample was PBMCs, mostly from graft donor cells, taken 360 days after TCRalphabeta/CD19-depleted stem cell transplant. Receptor source: a male patient aged 2-10 years who had a stem cell transplant for acute lymphoblastic leukemia, so the T cells may come from the graft donor. The CDR3 runs from the conserved cysteine through the conserved F or W. The order of the fields is J gene, V gene, clone size, D gene, CDR3 DNA, CDR3 protein. A D gene is named only where the DNA matches it firmly. Not all rows give a size; the values are once, few, many and, for expanded clones, a class.

>TRBJ2-2|TRBV11-2|few|NA
TGTGCCAGCAGCTTATTATGGGACGGGGAGCTGTTTTTT
CASSLLWDGELFF
>TRBJ1-5|TRBV6-2/TRBV6-3|NA|NA
TGTGCCAGCAGTTACTCGGGGGGCCTCCATAGCAATCAGCCCCAGCATTTT
CASSYSGGLHSNQPQHF
>TRBJ2-1|TRBV24-1|once|NA
TGTGCCACCAGTGATGCGGGCCTCGGTGAGCAGTTCTTC
CATSDAGLGEQFF
>TRBJ2-3|TRBV6-2/TRBV6-3|NA|NA
TGTGCCAGCACGCAAAGGGGGGCCACGCAGTATTTT
CASTQRGATQYF
>TRBJ1-1|TRBV12-3/TRBV12-4|NA|NA
TGTGCCAGCAGATTAGACAGGAGAGAAGCTTTCTTT
CASRLDRREAFF
>TRBJ2-2|TRBV12-3/TRBV12-4|NA|NA
TGTGCCAGCAGTTTAACAGAACCTCCCGGGGAGCTGTTTTTT
CASSLTEPPGELFF
>TRBJ2-2|TRBV15|NA|TRBD2
TGTGCCACCAGCGAGAGGACACTAGCGTTCGGGGAGCTGTTTTTT
CATSERTLAFGELFF
>TRBJ2-7|TRBV5-1|NA|NA
TGCGCCAGCAGCTCCCTTAGGACAGCCTACGAGCAGTACTTC
CASSSLRTAYEQYF
>TRBJ1-2|TRBV6-5|few|NA
TGTGCCAGCTCGCAAGGTCACTATGGCTACACCTTC
CASSQGHYGYTF
>TRBJ1-2|TRBV20-1|NA|NA
TGCAGTGGTTTTTTCCCCTATGGCTACACCTTC
CSGFFPYGYTF
>TRBJ2-5|TRBV11-1|few|TRBD1
TGTGCCAGCAGCGCCGGGACAGGGGGCTTGCAAGAGCGAGAGACCCAGTACTTC
CASSAGTGGLQERETQYF
>TRBJ2-1|TRBV4-2|many|TRBD1
TGTGCCAGCAGCCAAGTGACAGGGGGCTTGGACAATGAGCAGTTCTTC
CASSQVTGGLDNEQFF
>TRBJ2-7|TRBV7-2|NA|NA
TGTGCCAGCAGCTTAGTCCCGGCGGGGAAGTACGAGCAGTACTTC
CASSLVPAGKYEQYF
>TRBJ2-1|TRBV7-8|NA|NA
TGTGCCAGCAGCTTAGCGTGGAGGGGACCGGGGGATGAGCAGTTCTTC
CASSLAWRGPGDEQFF
>TRBJ2-1|TRBV2|few|NA
TGTGCCAGCCTCAAGCAAAGCTCCTACAATGAGCAGTTCTTC
CASLKQSSYNEQFF
>TRBJ1-4|TRBV5-1|few|NA
TGCGCCAGCAGCTTCAGGACTAATAATGAAAAACTGTTTTTT
CASSFRTNNEKLFF
>TRBJ2-3|TRBV12-5|NA|NA
TGTGCTAGTGGTTTAGGGAGAGATACGCAGTATTTT
CASGLGRDTQYF
>TRBJ2-5|TRBV7-9|NA|TRBD1
TGTGCCAGCAGCTTGACACAGGGGGAAGAGACCCAGTACTTC
CASSLTQGEETQYF
>TRBJ2-3|TRBV7-8|NA|NA
TGTGCCAGCAGCTTAGAAGGAGGCACAGATACGCAGTATTTT
CASSLEGGTDTQYF
>TRBJ2-1|TRBV7-9|NA|NA
TGTGCCAGCAGCTTAGGGGCGGGACCAACCTACAATGAGCAGTTCTTC
CASSLGAGPTYNEQFF
>TRBJ2-1|TRBV7-9|NA|TRBD2
TGTGCCAGCAGCCCAAGCGGGGGGGCCCTGGAGCAGTTCTTC
CASSPSGGALEQFF
>TRBJ2-3|TRBV2|few|NA
TGTGCCAGCAGTGGGGAACTAGAGACAGATACGCAGTATTTT
CASSGELETDTQYF
>TRBJ1-4|TRBV4-2|few|NA
TGTGCCAGCAGCCAAGAACAGGGAATGACTAATGAAAAACTGTTTTTT
CASSQEQGMTNEKLFF
>TRBJ1-4|TRBV5-5|few|NA
TGTGCCAGCAGCTTGTGGGGTTTATCTGAAAAACTGTTTTTT
CASSLWGLSEKLFF
>TRBJ2-5|TRBV6-2/TRBV6-3|few|TRBD1
TGTGCCAGCACCTACGCCCGGGACAGTCAAGAGACCCAGTACTTC
CASTYARDSQETQYF
>TRBJ2-1|TRBV10-3|NA|NA
TGTGCCATCAGTGATCGTGGGATCCCCGGAGGTGAGCAGTTCTTC
CAISDRGIPGGEQFF
>TRBJ2-2|TRBV12-3/TRBV12-4|NA|TRBD1
TGTGCCAGCAGTTCCCAGGGGGTCGTCACCGGGGAGCTGTTTTTT
CASSSQGVVTGELFF
>TRBJ2-7|TRBV12-3/TRBV12-4|once|NA
TGTGCCAGCAGTCTATCAGGGGGGGGGACCTACGAGCAGTACTTC
CASSLSGGGTYEQYF
>TRBJ2-7|TRBV10-3|NA|NA
TGTGCCATCAGTGTCTCGGGCAGCTACGAGCAGTACTTC
CAISVSGSYEQYF
>TRBJ2-1|TRBV7-6|NA|NA
TGTGCCAGCAGCCCGGACCACCGACTTGGTGTGTATCAGTTCTTC
CASSPDHRLGVYQFF
>TRBJ2-7|TRBV15|NA|NA
TGTGCCACCAGCAGAGTAATAGGAGCGGGTAACCCCTACGAGCAGTACTTC
CATSRVIGAGNPYEQYF
>TRBJ2-7|TRBV5-6|NA|TRBD2
TGTGCCAGCACCATACTAGCGGGGGGCCCTTCCTACGAGCAGTACTTC
CASTILAGGPSYEQYF
>TRBJ1-6|TRBV28|NA|NA
TGTGCCAGCAGAGCTGCTCCGGGGGTTAATTCACCCCTCCACTTT
CASRAAPGVNSPLHF
>TRBJ2-5|TRBV7-9|many|NA
TGTGCCAGCAGCTTAGTAGAGACCCAGTACTTC
CASSLVETQYF
>TRBJ2-3|TRBV6-1|NA|NA
TGTGCCAGCAGGCCGGGACCATCCCTATTAGGTACGCAGTATTTT
CASRPGPSLLGTQYF
>TRBJ2-3|TRBV5-4|once|TRBD2
TGTGCCAGCAGCGCCAAGACTAGCGGGGTTACAGATACGCAGTATTTT
CASSAKTSGVTDTQYF
>TRBJ2-7|TRBV6-5|NA|TRBD2
TGTGCCAGCAGTTACGGGGTGGGAGGGACCGGCGATTACGAGCAGTACTTC
CASSYGVGGTGDYEQYF
>TRBJ2-7|TRBV25-1|few|NA
TGTGCCAGCAGTGATATGAGCAGGGACTACGAGCAGTACTTC
CASSDMSRDYEQYF
>TRBJ2-7|TRBV29-1|few|NA
TGCAGCGCGGGACGGGACTACGAGCAGTACTTC
CSAGRDYEQYF
>TRBJ2-3|TRBV12-3/TRBV12-4|many|NA
TGTGCCAGCAGCCCCCGTCGGGATACGCAGTATTTT
CASSPRRDTQYF
>TRBJ2-7|TRBV20-1|few|NA
TGCAGTGCTAGAGAAGCGTCGGCACCCTCTACCGAGCAGTACTTC
CSAREASAPSTEQYF
>TRBJ2-7|TRBV4-1|few|NA
TGCGCCAACAGCCAAGGAGGGGGCAGGGCTGCCTACGAGCAGTACTTC
CANSQGGGRAAYEQYF
>TRBJ2-1|TRBV27|NA|TRBD2
TGTGCCAGCAGCGAGCGGGAGGGCCTCGTTGAGCAGTTCTTC
CASSEREGLVEQFF
>TRBJ2-3|TRBV4-3|NA|TRBD2
TGCGCCAGCAGCCAAGATATAGCGGGGGGGCCAGATACGCAGTATTTT
CASSQDIAGGPDTQYF
>TRBJ2-1|TRBV20-1|NA|TRBD2
TGCAGTGCTAAGATTGACGGGACTACGTACAATGAGCAGTTCTTC
CSAKIDGTTYNEQFF
>TRBJ1-1|TRBV12-3/TRBV12-4|many|NA
TGTGCCAGCAGTTCTTCCAACACCCGTGAAGCTTTCTTT
CASSSSNTREAFF
>TRBJ2-7|TRBV29-1|NA|NA
TGCAGCGTTGGGGTTGCCTACGAGCAGTACTTC
CSVGVAYEQYF
>TRBJ2-7|TRBV3-1|NA|NA
TGTGCCAGCAGCCAAGAGGGGGGGCTGTACTTC
CASSQEGGLYF
>TRBJ2-5|TRBV4-3|many|NA
TGCGCCAGCAGCCAAGAACTCGGCCAAGAGACCCAGTACTTC
CASSQELGQETQYF
>TRBJ2-5|TRBV3-1|many|NA
TGTGCCAGCAGCCCTGGGACTCATCAAGAGACCCAGTACTTC
CASSPGTHQETQYF
>TRBJ1-1|TRBV20-1|many|NA
TGCAGTTCGGCGGTCCGGGGTAGGGCGTACACTGAAGCTTTCTTT
CSSAVRGRAYTEAFF
>TRBJ2-7|TRBV5-1|NA|TRBD2
TGCGCCAGCAGCTTCGGACTAGCGGGCGAGCAGTACTTC
CASSFGLAGEQYF
>TRBJ1-5|TRBV20-1|NA|NA
TGCAGTGCTAGAGTTTCAGGGAGAAGGGATCAGCCCCAGCATTTT
CSARVSGRRDQPQHF
>TRBJ2-5|TRBV25-1|few|NA
TGTGCCAGCAGTTCGAGCGCACAAGAGACCCAGTACTTC
CASSSSAQETQYF
>TRBJ2-7|TRBV15|NA|NA
TGTGCCACCAGCAGATCCCTGTCGTTCGGGATACCCTACGAGCAGTACTTC
CATSRSLSFGIPYEQYF
>TRBJ1-4|TRBV5-1|NA|NA
TGCGCCAGCAGCTTGGCGGCAGGGGATGAAAAACTGTTTTTT
CASSLAAGDEKLFF
>TRBJ2-1|TRBV7-9|NA|TRBD2
TGTGCCAGCAGCTCGAAGCGGGGCCCCTACAATGAGCAGTTCTTC
CASSSKRGPYNEQFF
>TRBJ2-1|TRBV7-7|few|TRBD2
TGTGCCAGCAGCCCCCCGGGACTAACGGCATCGGAGCAGTTCTTC
CASSPPGLTASEQFF
>TRBJ2-3|TRBV29-1|few|TRBD2
TGCAGCGTGCGCGGGACTAGCCCTACGAACACAGATACGCAGTATTTT
CSVRGTSPTNTDTQYF